These T cell receptor beta chains were read from a single sample in a study of CD8+ T cells in alopecia areata. Only in-frame clones appear in the TCRdb table, and some are missing; sequencing was by immunoSEQ multiplex PCR. Of 75,000 to 100,000 clones listed, less than 50% are singletons. The material sequenced was CD4+ T cells sorted from blood. Receptors were obtained from a human donor with alopecia areata. CDR3s include the opening cysteine and the closing phenylalanine or tryptophan. D genes are given only for firm matches. Not every row has a clone size; where given, it reads once, few, many or a size class.

v_call	d_call	j_call	clone_size	cdr3_aa	cdr3_nt
TRBV19	-	TRBJ2-1	-	CASSRGSVNNEQFF	TGTGCCAGTAGTAGGGGGAGTGTTAACAATGAGCAGTTCTTC
TRBV29-1	-	TRBJ2-5	few	CSVEGTETQYF	TGCAGCGTCGAGGGTACAGAGACCCAGTACTTC
TRBV5-1	-	TRBJ1-2	-	CASSLRQYYGYTF	TGCGCCAGCAGCTTGAGGCAGTACTATGGCTACACCTTC
TRBV30	-	TRBJ2-1	-	CAWSKLLDGLNEQFF	TGTGCCTGGAGTAAGTTGCTAGACGGCCTCAATGAGCAGTTCTTC
TRBV28	-	TRBJ2-7	few	CASSQLYGGEQYF	TGTGCCAGCAGTCAGCTGTACGGGGGCGAGCAGTACTTC
TRBV2	-	TRBJ1-6	-	CASRGTVPLHF	TGTGCCAGCAGGGGCACGGTCCCCCTCCACTTT
TRBV27	-	TRBJ2-3	-	CASSLSITDTQYF	TGTGCCAGCAGTTTATCCATCACAGATACGCAGTATTTT
TRBV5-1	-	TRBJ2-7	-	CASSPRTSSNYEQYF	TGCGCCAGCAGCCCCCGAACTAGCTCTAACTACGAGCAGTACTTC
TRBV29-1	-	TRBJ1-1	-	CSVDIGQKAFF	TGCAGCGTTGATATTGGACAGAAAGCTTTCTTT
TRBV19	-	TRBJ2-1	few	CASSIANPGADEQFF	TGTGCCAGTAGTATCGCCAACCCGGGGGCCGATGAGCAGTTCTTC
TRBV5-4	-	TRBJ2-7	-	CASSFSTAYEQYF	TGTGCCAGCAGCTTTTCAACGGCCTACGAGCAGTACTTC
TRBV4-3	-	TRBJ2-4	few	CASSQEFGGDIQYF	TGCGCCAGCAGCCAAGAATTTGGGGGCGACATTCAGTACTTC
TRBV6-5	TRBD1	TRBJ2-5	-	CASRNDRGRQETQYF	TGTGCCAGCAGAAATGACAGGGGGCGACAAGAGACCCAGTACTTC
TRBV5-1	-	TRBJ2-1	-	CASSMGPSRDNEQFF	TGCGCCAGCAGCATGGGCCCATCCCGAGACAATGAGCAGTTCTTC
TRBV18	TRBD1	TRBJ2-3	few	CASSSRGRGLTDTQYF	TGTGCCAGCTCTTCCAGGGGCAGGGGGCTGACAGATACGCAGTATTTT
TRBV15	TRBD2	TRBJ2-7	-	CATSRDGASGYEQYF	TGTGCCACCAGCAGAGATGGGGCTAGCGGCTACGAGCAGTACTTC
TRBV19	TRBD1	TRBJ2-2	few	CASSMNWDRFTGELFF	TGTGCCAGTAGTATGAATTGGGACAGATTCACCGGGGAGCTGTTTTTT
TRBV29-1	-	TRBJ1-4	-	CSVESGEKLFF	TGCAGCGTTGAGTCGGGCGAAAAACTGTTTTTT
TRBV9	-	TRBJ1-1	-	CASTSSLNTEAFF	TGTGCCAGCACTTCATCCCTTAACACTGAAGCTTTCTTT
TRBV28	TRBD1	TRBJ2-1	-	CASNRDRNNEQFF	TGTGCCAGCAATCGGGACAGGAACAATGAGCAGTTCTTC
TRBV30	TRBD2	TRBJ2-5	-	CAWSVGGDQETQYF	TGTGCCTGGAGTGTTGGGGGGGACCAAGAGACCCAGTACTTC
TRBV25-1	TRBD2	TRBJ2-1	-	CASRGSGGYNEQFF	TGTGCCAGCAGGGGTAGCGGGGGGTACAATGAGCAGTTCTTC
TRBV30	-	TRBJ2-7	few	CAWSVQDMTPYEQYF	TGTGCCTGGAGTGTACAGGACATGACCCCCTACGAGCAGTACTTC
TRBV6-6	-	TRBJ2-7	few	CASSYSVSSEQYF	TGTGCCAGCAGTTACTCAGTGTCCTCGGAGCAGTACTTC
TRBV30	TRBD1	TRBJ1-2	-	CAWSADRGDYGYTF	TGTGCCTGGAGTGCGGACAGGGGGGACTATGGCTACACCTTC
TRBV5-6	-	TRBJ1-2	once	CASSRLSNLYYGYTF	TGTGCCAGCAGCCGGCTTTCGAATCTGTACTATGGCTACACCTTC
TRBV5-1	TRBD2	TRBJ2-1	-	CASSIASGSSYNEQFF	TGCGCCAGCAGTATAGCTAGCGGGAGTTCCTACAATGAGCAGTTCTTC
TRBV6-1	TRBD2	TRBJ2-5	few	CASAAAGGPQETQYF	TGTGCCAGCGCGGCAGCGGGAGGGCCCCAAGAGACCCAGTACTTC
TRBV4-2	-	TRBJ2-7	-	CASSEGQPISYEQYF	TGTGCCAGCAGTGAAGGACAGCCTATCTCCTACGAGCAGTACTTC
TRBV28	TRBD1	TRBJ1-6	few	CASSYRGSGNSPLHF	TGTGCCAGCAGTTACAGGGGGTCCGGTAATTCACCCCTCCACTTT
TRBV5-1	TRBD2	TRBJ2-2	few	CASSLAFQAGVAGELFF	TGCGCCAGCAGCTTGGCCTTCCAAGCGGGGGTCGCCGGGGAGCTGTTTTTT
TRBV7-9	TRBD1	TRBJ1-2	-	CASSLRGTGTNYGYTF	TGTGCCAGCAGCTTGAGGGGGACAGGGACTAACTATGGCTACACCTTC
TRBV29-1	-	TRBJ1-5	few	CSVDAWDPYSNQPQHF	TGCAGCGTTGACGCATGGGACCCCTATAGCAATCAGCCCCAGCATTTT
TRBV28	-	TRBJ2-3	-	CASSLNPVGTQYF	TGTGCCAGCAGTTTAAATCCTGTGGGAACGCAGTATTTT
TRBV2	TRBD1	TRBJ1-5	-	CASRPTGGKPQHF	TGTGCCAGCAGACCCACAGGGGGCAAGCCCCAGCATTTT
TRBV5-4	-	TRBJ2-7	-	CASSLAGAGNYEQYF	TGTGCCAGCAGCTTGGCCGGGGCGGGAAACTACGAGCAGTACTTC
TRBV6-5	TRBD1	TRBJ2-1	-	CASSTPTGWNEQFF	TGTGCCAGCAGTACCCCGACAGGGTGGAATGAGCAGTTCTTC
TRBV29-1	-	TRBJ2-3	few	CNTDTQYF	TGCAACACAGATACGCAGTATTTT
TRBV5-8	-	TRBJ2-1	-	CASSSWRGEQFF	TGTGCCAGCAGCTCATGGAGAGGTGAGCAGTTCTTC
TRBV7-3	-	TRBJ1-6	-	CASSLSDRGNSPLHF	TGTGCCAGCAGCTTATCGGACAGAGGGAATTCACCCCTCCACTTT
TRBV19	-	TRBJ1-6	-	CASAQSSYNSPLHF	TGTGCCAGTGCCCAGAGCTCCTATAATTCACCCCTCCACTTT
TRBV5-5	-	TRBJ2-7	few	CASSWADTVSWEQYF	TGTGCCAGCAGCTGGGCGGACACGGTGTCATGGGAGCAGTACTTC
TRBV29-1	-	TRBJ1-2	-	CSIGAGNYGYTF	TGCAGCATTGGGGCGGGGAACTATGGCTACACCTTC
TRBV5-4	-	TRBJ2-5	once	CASSPGFKETQYF	TGTGCCAGCAGCCCAGGATTTAAAGAGACCCAGTACTTC